This T cell receptor beta chain came from a study of blood T cell repertoires in COVID-19. Background on the study: Spain, Italy and the United States supplied samples that represented acute and convalescent COVID-19. T cells, B-cell-depleted T cells, or PBMCs supplied cDNA or gDNA.

Sequenced by immunoSEQ multiplex PCR; TCRdb stores in-frame clones only, minus some. The table records 100,000 to 150,000 clones, around 84% of them present only once. The participants were between about 18 and 90 years old and came from some 23 US areas. In assigning cohorts, the study relied on participant-reported clinical history. The specimen was PBMCs or T cells enriched from blood (not recorded which). This TCR was recovered from a man aged 40-49 years with acute COVID-19.

The CDR3 DNA sequence: TGTGCCACCAGTGATTTGGACAGGACCTATGGCTACACCTTC. It translates to CATSDLDRTYGYTF. V gene TRBV24-1 combines with J gene TRBJ1-2, with D tentatively TRBD1 (6 bases). Germline V gene sequence: CDR1 KGHDR, CDR2 SFDVKD. The CDR3 consists of 14 residues. V was shortened by 0 bases and J by 4 bases, with 8 bases between the two germline ends.